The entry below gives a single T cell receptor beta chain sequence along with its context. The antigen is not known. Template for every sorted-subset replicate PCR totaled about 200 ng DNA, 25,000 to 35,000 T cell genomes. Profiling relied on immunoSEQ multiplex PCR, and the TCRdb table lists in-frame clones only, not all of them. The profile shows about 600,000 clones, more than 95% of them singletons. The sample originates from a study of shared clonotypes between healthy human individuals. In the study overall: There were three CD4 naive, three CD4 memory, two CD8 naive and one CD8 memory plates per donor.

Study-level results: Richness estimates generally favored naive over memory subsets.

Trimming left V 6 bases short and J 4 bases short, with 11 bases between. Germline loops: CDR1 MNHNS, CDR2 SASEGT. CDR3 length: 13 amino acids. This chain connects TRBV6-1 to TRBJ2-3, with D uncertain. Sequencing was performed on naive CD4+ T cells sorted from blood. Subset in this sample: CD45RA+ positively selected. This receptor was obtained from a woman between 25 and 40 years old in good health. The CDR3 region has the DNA TGTGCCAGCAGCCAAACAGTGGCAGATACGCAGTATTTT. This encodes CASSQTVADTQYF.